This TCR beta chain was recovered during a study of post-analysis software for immune sequencing data. Study observations and caveats: Relative to controls, patients had five TRBV segments at higher frequency, with TRBV5-6, TRBV5-1 and TRBV20-1 among these.

The CDR3 covers 17 residues. V was pared by 4 bases and J by 10 bases, with 15 bases of the junction left unmatched. Germline V gene lookup returns CDR1 SEHNR and CDR2 FQNEAQ (reference sequence). Unique-molecular-identifier-tagged TCR beta cDNA libraries were used. One entry per CDR3 protein results from TCRdb running MiXCR on the PCR reads. The sample lists 750,000 to 950,000 distinct CDR3 sequences; 46% were seen once. Comment on this clonotype: What it binds is unknown.

This sequence joins TRBV7-9 and TRBJ2-1, with 11 nucleotides matching TRBD2. The clonotype originates from a girl under 18 with multiple sclerosis. Input material: blood. The CDR3 loop is CASSSLSGLAGGEEQFF. CDR3 sequence (DNA): TGTGCCAGCAGCTCTCTGAGTGGACTAGCGGGTGGCGAGGAGCAGTTCTTC.